This T cell receptor beta chain was captured by sequencing in a study of blood T cells in healthy people across ages. Points from the study as a whole: Observed TCR beta diversity showed a strong correlation with the percentage of naive T cells as measured by flow cytometry.

CDR3 length: 15 amino acids. Looked up from germline, CDR1 is SGHKS and CDR2 is YYEKEE (reference sequence). Trimming cost V 4 bases and J 2 bases, with 15 bases left between them. This clonotype was counted a few times. As yet, its antigen is unknown. Then a second PCR, running about 6 to 12 cycles, was carried out with a sample-barcoded 5' primer and a J-beta primer mix. The study obtained at least 2.5 million CDR3-containing paired-end reads from every sample. One entry per CDR3 protein results from TCRdb running MiXCR on the 5' RACE reads. The sample records 1.8 million or so distinct CDR3 sequences, about 39% being singletons.

The clonotype originates from a human donor in good health. The J gene is TRBJ1-2, the V gene TRBV5-5; no clear D gene. Source material: blood. CDR3 nucleotides: TGTGCCAGCAGCCCTCACGGAGAGGAAAACTATGGCTACACCTTC. Protein product: CASSPHGEENYGYTF.